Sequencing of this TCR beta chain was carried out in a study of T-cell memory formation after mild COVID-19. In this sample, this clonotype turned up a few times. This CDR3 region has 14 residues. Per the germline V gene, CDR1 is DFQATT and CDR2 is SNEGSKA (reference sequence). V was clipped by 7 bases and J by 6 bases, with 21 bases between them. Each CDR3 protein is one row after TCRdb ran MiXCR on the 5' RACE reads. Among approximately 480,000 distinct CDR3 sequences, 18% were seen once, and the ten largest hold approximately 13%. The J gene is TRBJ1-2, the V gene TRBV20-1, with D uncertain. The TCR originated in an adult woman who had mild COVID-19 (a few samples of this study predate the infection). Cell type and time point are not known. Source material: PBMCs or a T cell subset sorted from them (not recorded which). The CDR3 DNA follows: TGCAGTGTTCGAGGGCGGGTTTTGCTCAATGGCTACACCTTC. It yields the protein CSVRGRVLLNGYTF.